Following are 15 T cell receptor beta chains from one sample sequenced in a study of graft-versus-host responses after intestinal transplantation (dated by TCRdb to 2020 to 2022). The library was obtained by the immunoSEQ multiplex PCR assay. This is the immuneACCESS table as TCRdb keeps it, with only in-frame sequences that have V and J called. A part of the clones is gone; compared with another copy, unresolved V genes explain less than half, and the rest is unexplained. Across this sample there are about 14,000 clones, with 25% to 35% seen only once. Less than 5% of the sample lies in the top ten. The time point label for this specimen denotes: cells obtained before transplantation from donor or recipient. The sample in question was alloreactive CD4+ T cells from a mixed lymphocyte reaction culture, obtained before intestinal transplant. The cell subset or site label on this specimen signifies: CFSE-low proliferating T cells sorted from approximately six-day pre-transplant mixed lymphocyte reaction (GvH or HvG direction). The source of these receptors is a human patient who received an intestinal transplant.

This clone was seen only a few times. The chain combines TRBV6-6 with TRBJ1-2; D perhaps matches TRBD1 (6 bases). The V gene lost 5 bases and the J gene lost 3 bases, with 7 bases spanning the gap. This CDR3 is 12 amino acids long. The germline CDR1 and CDR2 sequences are MNHNY and SVGAGI (reference sequence). CDR3 coding DNA: TGTGCCAGCAGTAGGACAGACTATGGCTACACCTTC. It codes for CASSRTDYGYTF.

The chain links TRBV7-2 to TRBJ1-2; D is unresolved. This CDR3 region has 16 residues. Germline assignment: CDR1 SGHTA and CDR2 FQGNSA. Trimming shortened V by 0 bases and J by 2 bases, and 13 bases separated the two germline ends. CDR3 bases: TGTGCCAGCAGCTTAGCGAACCCTCCTCTGAACTATGGCTACACCTTC. Its protein product is CASSLANPPLNYGYTF.

V usage is TRBV10-2 and J usage is TRBJ2-1; 12 nucleotides align to TRBD2. The ends lost 6 bases at V and 6 bases at J; junction bases unmatched: 6. This CDR3 has 15 residues. Germline-derived CDR1 and CDR2 are WSHSY and SAAADI. CDR3 DNA sequence: TGCGCCAGCAGCCAGACTAGCGGGAGTACCAATGAGCAGTTCTTC. Residues: CASSQTSGSTNEQFF.

J is TRBJ1-5 and V is TRBV4-1; no clear D gene. Trimming pared 0 bases from V and 0 bases from J, leaving 9 bases between. The germline gives CDR1 MGHRA, CDR2 YSYEKL. The CDR3 contains 16 residues. The CDR3 is CASSQDLSYSNQPQHF. As DNA, the CDR3 is TGCGCCAGCAGCCAAGATCTAAGTTATAGCAATCAGCCCCAGCATTTT.

The sample holds a few counts of this clone. The genes are TRBV19 and TRBJ2-3; 9 nucleotides line up with TRBD1. This CDR3 is 17 amino acids long. V shed 3 bases and J 3 bases; nucleotides not matched to a gene: 10. From germline, CDR1 is LNHDA and CDR2 SQIVND (reference sequence). Written as DNA, the CDR3 is TGTGCCAGTAGTATCCGAATTGGACAGGGGTTTACAGATACGCAGTATTTT. Residues: CASSIRIGQGFTDTQYF.

By its share, this clone is medium-sized. The V gene is TRBV4-1, the J gene TRBJ2-3, with 14 bases that match TRBD2. The germline V gene has CDR1 MGHRA and CDR2 YSYEKL. J gave up 5 bases and V 4 bases, and 2 bases lay outside the gene matches. This CDR3 spans 15 amino acids. In DNA form, the CDR3 reads TGCGCCAGCAGCCCGGGGACTAGCGGGAGAGATACGCAGTATTTT. This encodes CASSPGTSGRDTQYF.

A note on this clone: The CDR3 carries no conserved terminal phenylalanine or tryptophan, so it likely arises from a read error. It is unclear where the CDR3 begins or ends on the DNA, so no DNA is shown, and the CDR3 is as TCRdb lists it. The chain carries TRBV21-1 and TRBJ1-2. TRBV21-1 is recorded as a pseudogene. The length of the CDR3 is 23 amino acids, counting both ends. The CDR3 reads CASRVVLATERPMANRKTYGYTL.

This clone counts as medium-sized (0.01 to 0.1%). The chain is built from TRBV2 and TRBJ2-1; 7 nucleotides agree with TRBD2. The CDR3 is made up of 15 amino acids. The germline CDR1 and CDR2 sequences are SNHLY and FYNNEI. The J segment lost 10 bases and the V segment lost 2 bases, leaving 11 bases of the junction unmatched. CDR3 DNA: TGTGCCAGCAGTGAAACACTAGCGCGAAGGGCCGAGCAGTTCTTC. It is translated as CASSETLARRAEQFF.

The chain joins TRBV5-4 to TRBJ1-3; possibly TRBD1 for D (6 bases). This CDR3 is 17 amino acids long. Germline CDR1 SGHNT, CDR2 YYREEE (reference sequence). Trimming left V 0 bases short and J 4 bases short, with 17 bases between. CDR3 DNA sequence: TGTGCCAGCAGCTTGGCCTCCGACAGGATCTTGGGAAACACCATATATTTT. It codes for CASSLASDRILGNTIYF.

V gene TRBV6-6 combines with J gene TRBJ2-3; D call uncertain. The CDR3 runs 13 residues. With 8 bases removed from V and 3 bases from J, the gap between germline ends came to 12 bases. Germline CDR1 reads MNHNY; CDR2 reads SVGAGI (reference sequence). The CDR3 DNA reads TGTGCCAGCGGACCCATAGGTACAGATACGCAGTATTTT. This sequence encodes CASGPIGTDTQYF.

The chain joins TRBV15 to TRBJ1-5; D gene uncertain. CDR1 and CDR2 from the germline V gene are LNHNV and YYDKDF (reference sequence). Deletions cut 2 bases from V and 4 bases from J, with 12 bases between. The CDR3 is 15 residues long. CDR3 sequence (DNA): TGTGCCACCAGCAGATACGGCAGGTGGAATCAGCCCCAGCATTTT. Translation: CATSRYGRWNQPQHF.

CDR3 sequence: CASRGASGGNYEQYF. Here the CDR3 DNA reads TGTGCCAGCAGGGGGGCTAGCGGGGGAAATTACGAGCAGTACTTC. The chain couples TRBV28 to TRBJ2-7; 10 positions match TRBD2. The CDR3 sequence is 15 residues long. From germline, CDR1 is MDHEN and CDR2 SYDVKM. V gave up 6 bases and J gave up 4 bases; unmatched junction bases: 9.

This clone has a handful of counts. The chain couples TRBV19 to TRBJ1-5; D call uncertain. V was clipped by 4 bases and J by 0 bases, with 13 bases between them. CDR1 LNHDA and CDR2 SQIVND come from the germline V gene (reference sequence). The CDR3 has 16 residues. The CDR3 bases are TGTGCCAGTAGTAACCGGGCCGTTATTAGCAATCAGCCCCAGCATTTT. It yields the protein CASSNRAVISNQPQHF.

The chain has TRBV4-1 and TRBJ2-1; D is perhaps TRBD1 (6 bases). The CDR3 runs to 15 residues. Germline V gene sequence: CDR1 MGHRA, CDR2 YSYEKL. The V and J ends lost 4 bases and 4 bases respectively, with 14 bases between them. The CDR3 here is CASSPSPGTYNEQFF. The CDR3 DNA follows: TGCGCCAGCAGCCCTTCTCCCGGGACATACAATGAGCAGTTCTTC.

A few counts support this clone. This chain connects TRBV19 to TRBJ1-3; D is uncertain. This CDR3 region has 16 residues. The V end lost 2 bases, the J end lost 4 bases, and 15 bases lay between the germline ends. The germline V gene has CDR1 LNHDA and CDR2 SQIVND (reference sequence). The CDR3 sequence is CASSISAFQTGNTIYF. In DNA form, the CDR3 reads TGTGCCAGTAGTATATCGGCATTCCAGACAGGAAACACCATATATTTT. The entire variable domain, with the rest obtained from reference TRBV19 and TRBJ1-3, is as follows: DGGITQSPKYLFRKEGQNVTLSCEQNLNHDAMYWYRQDPGQGLRLIYYSQIVNDFQKGDIAEGYSVSREKKESFPLTVTSAQKNPTAFYLCASSISAFQTGNTIYFGEGSWLTVV.